The entry below describes one T cell receptor beta chain. The protocol was immunoSEQ multiplex PCR, while the TCRdb copy is restricted to in-frame clones and leaves out a portion. This table has about 63,000 clones, about 88% appearing once. Germline V lookup: CDR1 MNHNY, CDR2 SVGAGI (reference sequence). The trim removed 6 bases at V and 1 base at J, leaving 8 bases unmatched. This CDR3 is built from 15 residues. These data are taken from a study of technical replicates of blood from a few donors. V and J are TRBV6-6 and TRBJ1-2; 7 bases map to TRBD1. This TCR was recovered from a human donor in good health. Some clones in this sample may be carry-over from other donors' samples. Sequencing was done on a sample of PBMCs. The CDR3 coding sequence is TGTGCCAGCAGCCCACAGGGGCCCGATAACTATGGCTACACCTTC. Protein: CASSPQGPDNYGYTF.